This T cell receptor (beta chain) was captured by sequencing in a study of blood T cell repertoires in COVID-19. Study in general: From the United States, Italy and Spain came samples of acute and convalescent COVID-19. In each case, the material was cDNA or gDNA derived from T cells, B-cell-depleted T cells, or PBMCs.

In the source study's methods: Estimated nucleated cell counts came from reference gene primer amplification. Assay used: immunoSEQ multiplex PCR; TCRdb lists only in-frame clones, some missing. V, J and clone size reflect that table, while D and trimming were determined from the DNA. The data show 340,000 or so clones, about 83% seen once. The CDR3 runs 14 residues. Trimming took off 1 base at V and 5 bases at J, with 11 bases between the two ends. The germline CDR1 and CDR2 sequences are SGHTA and FQGNSA. The rearrangement links TRBV7-2 to TRBJ2-5; TRBD2 is a possible D gene (5 bases). The source material was peripheral blood. The receptor comes from a man younger than 40 with active or convalescent COVID-19. In nucleotides, the CDR3 is TGTGCCAGCAGCTTAGACCTAGCCGGGGAGACCCAGTACTTC. Its translation is CASSLDLAGETQYF.